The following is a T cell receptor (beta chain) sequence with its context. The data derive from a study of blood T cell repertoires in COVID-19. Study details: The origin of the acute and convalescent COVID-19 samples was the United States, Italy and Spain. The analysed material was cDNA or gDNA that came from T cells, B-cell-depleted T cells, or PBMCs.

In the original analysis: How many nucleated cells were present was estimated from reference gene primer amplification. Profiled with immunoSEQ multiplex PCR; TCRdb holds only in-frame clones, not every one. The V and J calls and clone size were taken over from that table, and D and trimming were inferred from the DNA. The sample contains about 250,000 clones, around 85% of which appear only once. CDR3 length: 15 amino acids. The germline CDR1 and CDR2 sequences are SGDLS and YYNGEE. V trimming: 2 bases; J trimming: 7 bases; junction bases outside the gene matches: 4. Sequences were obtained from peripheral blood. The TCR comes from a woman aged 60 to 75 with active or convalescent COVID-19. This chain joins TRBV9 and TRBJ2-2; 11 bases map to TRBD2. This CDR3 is CASSVGTSGNGELFF. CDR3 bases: TGTGCCAGCAGCGTCGGGACTAGCGGTAACGGGGAGCTGTTTTTT.